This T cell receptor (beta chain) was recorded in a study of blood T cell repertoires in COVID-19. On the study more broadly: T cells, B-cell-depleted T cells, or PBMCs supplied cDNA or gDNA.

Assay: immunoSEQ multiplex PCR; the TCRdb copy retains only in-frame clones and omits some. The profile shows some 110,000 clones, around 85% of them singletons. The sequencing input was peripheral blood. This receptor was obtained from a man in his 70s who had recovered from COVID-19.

CDR3 bases: TGTGCCATCTCGACTAGCGGGGGCACAGATACGCAGTATTTT. It translates to CAISTSGGTDTQYF. The rearrangement links TRBV10-3 to TRBJ2-3; 11 bases agree with TRBD2. V dropped 8 bases and J dropped 1; count of bases not matched to a gene: 2. The CDR3 covers 14 residues. Germline V CDR1 and CDR2: ENHRY, SYGVKD.